Listed below are T cell receptor beta chains from one sample, sequenced in a study of shared clonotypes between healthy human individuals. Here immunoSEQ multiplex PCR was the method, and the copy in TCRdb shows in-frame clones only, minus some. The sample consists of 2 million to 2.5 million clones, around 95% of them appearing once. Sequenced material: naive CD4+ T cells sorted from blood. The receptors were gathered from a man between 18 and 35 years old in good health. CDR3s include the opening cysteine and the closing phenylalanine or tryptophan. The order of the fields is V gene, D gene, J gene, clone size, CDR3 DNA, CDR3 protein. The D gene is left open where the match is weak. Only part of the rows carry a size: once, few, many, or a class if the clone is expanded.

TRBV11-2	-	TRBJ2-7	few	TGTGCCAGCAGCTTAGGTGGGGGGATCTACGAGCAGTACTTC	CASSLGGGIYEQYF
TRBV18	-	TRBJ2-5	-	TGTGCCAGCTCACCACCGCAAGCTACCCAGTACTTC	CASSPPQATQYF
TRBV19	TRBD1	TRBJ1-4	-	TGTGCCAGTAGTGCGGAGACAGGGGGCGGCGGAAAACTGTTTTTT	CASSAETGGGGKLFF
TRBV25-1	-	TRBJ1-2	once	TGTGCCAGCAGGATACAGGATGCTGGCTACACCTTC	CASRIQDAGYTF
TRBV5-4	-	TRBJ2-5	-	TGTGCCAGCAGCTCGCATGATCTGGAGACCCAGTACTTC	CASSSHDLETQYF
TRBV4-2	-	TRBJ1-6	-	TGTGCCAGCAGCCAAGATCTGTCGGGGGGAAAGGGCCCCTATAATTCACCCCTCCACTTT	CASSQDLSGGKGPYNSPLHF
TRBV10-2	TRBD2	TRBJ2-1	once	TGCGCCACCGAGCCGGGACTAGCGGGTTACAATGAGCAGTTCTTC	CATEPGLAGYNEQFF
TRBV27	TRBD1	TRBJ2-5	-	TGTGCCAGCAGTCCCAACAGGGGGCAAGAGACCCAGTACTTC	CASSPNRGQETQYF
TRBV10-3	-	TRBJ2-7	-	TGTGCCATCAGTGAGGGAAGCATCAGCTCCTACGAGCAGTACTTC	CAISEGSISSYEQYF
TRBV18	TRBD2	TRBJ2-5	-	TGTGCCAGCTCACCACCGGCGGGAGAGCGAGAGACCCAGTACTTC	CASSPPAGERETQYF
TRBV4-2	-	TRBJ1-4	-	TGTGCCAGCAGCCAAGGCGACCGGGACGAAGAAAAACTGTTTTTT	CASSQGDRDEEKLFF
TRBV12-5	-	TRBJ1-1	-	TGTGCTAGTCAGCAGGGAATGGCTTTCTTT	CASQQGMAFF
TRBV19	-	TRBJ2-7	-	TGTGCCAGTAGTGACGACTCTAGGTACGAGCAGTACTTC	CASSDDSRYEQYF
TRBV19	TRBD2	TRBJ2-7	-	TGTGCCAGTAGTATTACTAGCGGGGGCTACGAGCAGTACTTC	CASSITSGGYEQYF
TRBV5-4	TRBD1	TRBJ1-1	-	TGTGCCAGCAGACCCACAGGGGGGAGGACTGAAGCTTTCTTT	CASRPTGGRTEAFF
TRBV7-8	-	TRBJ2-5	once	TGTGCCAGCACATGGGGAACAGGGACCGTCGGAGAGACCCAGTACTTC	CASTWGTGTVGETQYF
TRBV19	TRBD1	TRBJ1-1	few	TGTGCCAGTAGTACGACGGGACAGGGGAGGTCTGAAGCTTTCTTT	CASSTTGQGRSEAFF
TRBV7-2	-	TRBJ1-3	once	TGTGCCAGCAGCCCGGCGGGGGGCGCCTTCTCTGGAAACACCATATATTTT	CASSPAGGAFSGNTIYF
TRBV5-1	-	TRBJ2-3	-	TGCGCCAGCAGCTCAACTAGCCTGACAGATACGCAGTATTTT	CASSSTSLTDTQYF
TRBV28	-	TRBJ2-4	-	TGTGCCAGCAGCCTTGGTTCCAACATTCAGTACTTC	CASSLGSNIQYF
TRBV18	TRBD1	TRBJ1-2	-	TGTGCCAGCTCACCACCAGGACAGGGTGAACGGAATGGCTACACCTTC	CASSPPGQGERNGYTF
TRBV7-2	-	TRBJ1-4	-	TGTGCCAGCAGCTCCCCCGGAGCAACTAATGAAAAACTGTTTTTT	CASSSPGATNEKLFF
TRBV7-8	TRBD2	TRBJ2-1	-	TGTGCCAGCAGCCCCTGGACTAGCGGATACAATGAGCAGTTCTTC	CASSPWTSGYNEQFF
TRBV5-4	-	TRBJ1-5	-	TGTGCCAGCAGCCCCGGGAACAATCAGCCCCAGCATTTT	CASSPGNNQPQHF
TRBV28	-	TRBJ1-4	-	TGTGCCAGCAGTCCTACAGGGAAGGGACTTGAAAAACTGTTTTTT	CASSPTGKGLEKLFF
TRBV28	-	TRBJ1-2	-	TGTGCCAGCAGTTTAATTAACTATGGCTACACCTTC	CASSLINYGYTF
TRBV7-9	-	TRBJ1-3	-	TGTGCCAGCAGCTCATCGACCCCCACCTCTGGAAACACCATATATTTT	CASSSSTPTSGNTIYF
TRBV7-2	-	TRBJ1-1	-	TGTGCCAGCAGTCGAGAAGGGATGAACACTGAAGCTTTCTTT	CASSREGMNTEAFF
TRBV4-3	TRBD1	TRBJ1-1	-	TGCGCCAGCAGCCAAATGACAGGGGGAGTGAACACTGAAGCTTTCTTT	CASSQMTGGVNTEAFF
TRBV9	TRBD2	TRBJ2-2	-	TGTGCCAGCAGCCAAGGACTAGCGCCGAACACCGGGGAGCTGTTTTTT	CASSQGLAPNTGELFF
TRBV30	TRBD2	TRBJ2-3	-	TGTGCCTGGAGTGTATACCTAGCGGGGGGCACAGATACGCAGTATTTT	CAWSVYLAGGTDTQYF
TRBV5-1	-	TRBJ1-1	-	TGCGCCAGCAGCCCAACATTGAACACTGAAGCTTTCTTT	CASSPTLNTEAFF
TRBV21-1	-	TRBJ2-6	-	TGTGCCAGGATACCACAGGAATTCTCTGGGGCCAACGTCCTGACTTTC	CARIPQEFSGANVLTF
TRBV6-6	TRBD1	TRBJ2-7	-	TGTGCCAGCAGTAGGGACAGCTACGAGCAGTACTTC	CASSRDSYEQYF
TRBV7-9	TRBD1	TRBJ2-5	once	TGTGCCAGCAGCTCCACAGGGGGCTCGGAAGAGACCCAGTACTTC	CASSSTGGSEETQYF